The entry that follows covers one T cell receptor (beta chain) sequence. In the original analysis: The authors estimated nucleated cell counts from reference gene primer amplification. The protocol was immunoSEQ multiplex PCR, while the TCRdb copy is restricted to in-frame clones and leaves out a portion. The V and J calls and clone size were taken over from that table, and D and trimming were inferred from the DNA. The sample shows some 250,000 clones, about 85% of them seen only once. CDR3 length: 13 amino acids. V gave up 10 bases and J gave up 3 bases, with 16 bases separating them. CDR1 and CDR2 (germline): MNHEY, SMNVEV (reference sequence). This specimen comes from a study of blood T cell repertoires in COVID-19. Overall study: Spain, Italy and the United States supplied samples that represented acute and convalescent COVID-19.

V is TRBV27 and J is TRBJ2-7; possibly TRBD1 for D (5 bases). The sequence was obtained from a man aged 60-69 years who had recovered from COVID-19. Sequences were obtained from peripheral blood. Here the CDR3 reads CAIKSGQVYEQYF. CDR3 nucleotide sequence: TGTGCCATCAAATCCGGACAAGTCTACGAGCAGTACTTC.